This is a list of T cell receptor beta chains from one sample in a study of cytomegalovirus exposure and HLA in healthy donors. Profiled with immunoSEQ multiplex PCR; TCRdb holds only in-frame clones, not every one. The sample includes 150,000 or so clones, around 68% of them seen just once. The material sequenced was PBMCs. The receptors derive from a man aged 25-45 years in good health and CMV-seronegative. Both conserved end residues are part of each CDR3. A D gene is named only where the DNA matches it firmly. Size is omitted from some rows. Given values are once, few, many or a class for expanded clones.

>-|TRBD1|TRBV6-6|TRBJ2-3
TGTGCCAGCAGTTACTCGGGACAGGTCAACACAGATACGCAGTATTTT
CASSYSGQVNTDTQYF
>-|TRBD2|TRBV7-9|TRBJ2-3
TGTGCCAGCAGCTTAGAAGGTTCTAGCGGGGGCACAGATACGCAGTATTTT
CASSLEGSSGGTDTQYF
>-|TRBD2|TRBV2|TRBJ2-2
TGTGCCAGCAGTGCAAATAGCGGGGGCCTAAACACCGGGGAGCTGTTTTTT
CASSANSGGLNTGELFF
>-|TRBD1|TRBV7-2|TRBJ1-2
TGTGCCAGCAGTTTAGGGGACAGGGCCTATGGCTACACCTTC
CASSLGDRAYGYTF
>few|TRBD1|TRBV6-1|TRBJ1-2
TGTGCCAGCACCCGGACAGGGCCTGGCTATGGCTACACCTTC
CASTRTGPGYGYTF
>-|TRBD2|TRBV18|TRBJ2-7
TGTGCCAGCTCACCAAGCAGCGGGGCCTCCTACGAGCAGTACTTC
CASSPSSGASYEQYF
>few|-|TRBV7-3|TRBJ2-2
TGTGCCAGCAGCTTAACACTTACCGGGGAGCTGTTTTTT
CASSLTLTGELFF
>-|-|TRBV6-1|TRBJ2-7
TGTGCCAGCAGGGAAAGTAGTATCTCGTCCTACGAGCAGTACTTC
CASRESSISSYEQYF
>-|TRBD1|TRBV19|TRBJ2-2
TGTGCCAGTAGCACTCCGGGACAGCTGTACACCGGGGAGCTGTTTTTT
CASSTPGQLYTGELFF
>-|TRBD1|TRBV7-9|TRBJ2-7
TGTGCCAGCAGCTCAGGGACAGCCACCTACGAGCAGTACTTC
CASSSGTATYEQYF
>-|-|TRBV11-2|TRBJ2-7
TGTGCCAGCAGCTCCCCGAGGAACCCCTCCTACGAGCAGTACTTC
CASSSPRNPSYEQYF
>-|TRBD1|TRBV5-8|TRBJ2-1
TGTGCCAGCAGCTTGGGGGTAGGGACAGTGGACAATGAGCAGTTCTTC
CASSLGVGTVDNEQFF
>-|-|TRBV6-1|TRBJ1-5
TGTGCCAGTCGATCCGCAGGGGGCAATCAGCCCCAGCATTTT
CASRSAGGNQPQHF
>-|-|TRBV28|TRBJ1-2
TGTGCCAGCAGTCTTTCACTTAACTATGGCTACACCTTC
CASSLSLNYGYTF
>-|TRBD1|TRBV28|TRBJ2-1
TGTGCCAGCAGTATCGGACAGGCGAATTACAATGAGCAGTTCTTC
CASSIGQANYNEQFF
>-|TRBD1|TRBV18|TRBJ2-7
TGTGCCAGCTCACCAGGGACAGGGGGCAAGTACGAGCAGTACTTC
CASSPGTGGKYEQYF
>-|-|TRBV29-1|TRBJ1-1
TGCAGCGTTACGAGGGCGGGCGACGCTGAAGCTTTCTTT
CSVTRAGDAEAFF
>-|TRBD1|TRBV13|TRBJ2-7
TGTGCCAGCAGCAGAGGACAGGGGGTGAGCTCCTACGAGCAGTACTTC
CASSRGQGVSSYEQYF
>-|TRBD2|TRBV6-5|TRBJ2-5
TGTGCCAGCGGTGGGACTAGCGGGGTCCAAGAGACCCAGTACTTC
CASGGTSGVQETQYF
>-|TRBD1|TRBV19|TRBJ2-7
TGTGCCACCTCCAGGGACAGGGTGACCTACGAGCAGTACTTC
CATSRDRVTYEQYF
>-|-|TRBV9|TRBJ1-5
TGTGCCAGCAGCGTAGGAATTTCCGGGGAGGACCAGCCCCAGCATTTT
CASSVGISGEDQPQHF
>-|TRBD1|TRBV5-5|TRBJ2-7
TGTGCCAGCAGCTTGGACAGGGGTGAATTCACCTACGAGCAGTACTTC
CASSLDRGEFTYEQYF
>-|-|TRBV30|TRBJ1-3
TGTGCCTACCGACCGGTGGCAGGGTCTGGAAACACCATATATTTT
CAYRPVAGSGNTIYF
>-|-|TRBV6-1|TRBJ1-5
TGTGCCAGCAATCAGAGGGTCGAGTCTCAGCCCCAGCATTTT
CASNQRVESQPQHF
>-|-|TRBV18|TRBJ2-7
TGTGCCAGCTCACCACGAGAATCCTACGAGCAGTACTTC
CASSPRESYEQYF
>-|TRBD2|TRBV7-6|TRBJ2-2
TGTGCCAGCAGCCGGAATGGACTAGCGGCCGGGGAGCTGTTTTTT
CASSRNGLAAGELFF
>-|TRBD2|TRBV9|TRBJ2-1
TGTGCCAGCAGCGTAGACCTGAGCGGGGGGGATTACAATGAGCAGTTCTTC
CASSVDLSGGDYNEQFF
>once|TRBD2|TRBV7-2|TRBJ2-2
TGTGCCAGCAACCAGACTAGCGGGGATCACGGGGAGCTGTTTTTT
CASNQTSGDHGELFF
>-|TRBD2|TRBV18|TRBJ2-5
TGTGCCAGCTCACCACGCCTAGCGGGGGGGCAAGAGACCCAGTACTTC
CASSPRLAGGQETQYF
>-|-|TRBV7-2|TRBJ2-7
TGTGCCAGCAGCTTAGAACTCGTCACAGCAACCTACGAGCAGTACTTC
CASSLELVTATYEQYF
>few|-|TRBV7-7|TRBJ2-3
TGTGCCAGCAGCTTAGCGGCAGGGATAGATACGCAGTATTTT
CASSLAAGIDTQYF
>-|-|TRBV27|TRBJ2-1
TGTGCCAGCGCGAATTCCGGGACTGCCAATGAGCAGTTCTTC
CASANSGTANEQFF
>few|-|TRBV5-5|TRBJ1-3
TGTGCCAGCGCCGGGAACGGTGGAAACACCATATATTTT
CASAGNGGNTIYF
>-|-|TRBV6-4|TRBJ2-1
TGTGCCAGCAGTAGCTTAGCCGCTGGGTCCTACAATGAGCAGTTCTTC
CASSSLAAGSYNEQFF
>-|-|TRBV28|TRBJ2-7
TGTGCCAGCACTGAAAGGGGGATGGGGGAGCAGTACTTC
CASTERGMGEQYF
>-|TRBD2|TRBV5-1|TRBJ2-5
TGCGCCAGCAGCTTGGAGGGACTAGCGGGGGAGACCCAGTACTTC
CASSLEGLAGETQYF
>-|TRBD1|TRBV7-9|TRBJ2-1
TGTGCCAGCAGCACCGGGACAGGGGTAAATGAGCAGTTCTTC
CASSTGTGVNEQFF
>-|-|TRBV5-6|TRBJ2-3
TGTGCCAGCAGCTTGTGGGAGAGTCTTTCACGCACAGATACGCAGTATTTT
CASSLWESLSRTDTQYF
>-|-|TRBV15|TRBJ2-6
TGTGCCACCAGCAGAGATCGAGGCATCTCTGGGGCCAACGTCCTGACTTTC
CATSRDRGISGANVLTF
>-|-|TRBV6-1|TRBJ1-5
TGTGCCAGCAGTGACACAGGGCATAGCAATCAGCCCCAGCATTTT
CASSDTGHSNQPQHF
>-|-|TRBV27|TRBJ2-7
TGTGCCAGCAGTTTCCAGGGGAACGAGCAGTACTTC
CASSFQGNEQYF
>-|-|TRBV28|TRBJ1-2
TGTGCCAGCAGTTTCCTCCTGGGGACAGGCTACACCTTC
CASSFLLGTGYTF
>-|TRBD1|TRBV6-5|TRBJ2-7
TGTGCCAGCAGGATGGACAGGGGGAGCTCCTACGAGCAGTACTTC
CASRMDRGSSYEQYF
>-|TRBD1|TRBV6-1|TRBJ1-2
TGTGCCAGCAGTGAACAGGGGGCTGGTGGCTACACCTTC
CASSEQGAGGYTF
>-|TRBD2|TRBV5-1|TRBJ2-7
TGCGCCAGCAGCTCCGGGACTAACTCCTACGAGCAGTACTTC
CASSSGTNSYEQYF
>-|-|TRBV19|TRBJ2-4
TGTGCCAGTAGTATGGGCAGGAAAGCCAAAAACATTCAGTACTTC
CASSMGRKAKNIQYF
>once|-|TRBV7-9|TRBJ2-7
TGTGCCAGCAGCTACCTACACAGCTCCTACGAGCAGTACTTC
CASSYLHSSYEQYF
>-|TRBD2|TRBV7-9|TRBJ2-1
TGTGCCAGCAGCTCCATCGGGACTAGCGGGGGACCGGATGAGCAGTTCTTC
CASSSIGTSGGPDEQFF